These 10 T cell receptor beta chains were all obtained from the same sample, sequenced in a study of CD8 T cells in ankylosing spondylitis. TCRdb re-called the 5' RACE reads through MiXCR, storing one row per CDR3 protein. The sample lists tens of thousands of distinct CDR3 sequences; just under 4% were seen once. Material: blood, either unsorted or a sorted T cell fraction (not recorded which). Receptors originate from a female donor with ankylosing spondylitis or in good health (not recorded which).

This clonotype was found many times. DNA of the CDR3: TGTGCCAGCAGCGCCCAGGGGCTAGGGGGTGAGCAGTTCTTC. It translates to CASSAQGLGGEQFF. The gene calls are TRBV9 and TRBJ2-1, with D maybe TRBD1 (6 bases). This CDR3 has 14 residues. Germline assignment: CDR1 SGDLS and CDR2 YYNGEE. V was clipped by 3 bases and J by 9 bases, with 16 bases between them.

Ten or more counts support this clonotype. V gene TRBV9 combines with J gene TRBJ2-5; D is undetermined. The CDR3 loop spans 15 amino acids. Germline loops: CDR1 SGDLS, CDR2 YYNGEE. V shed 3 bases and J shed 5 bases, with 17 bases lying between them. The CDR3 here is CASSAAQWPGETQYF. CDR3 sequence (DNA): TGTGCCAGCAGCGCAGCACAGTGGCCCGGGGAGACCCAGTACTTC.

This clonotype was counted a few times. The J gene is TRBJ2-7, the V gene TRBV9; weak D call: TRBD2 (5 bases). V gave up 1 base and J gave up 3 bases, with 17 bases separating them. Germline V gene lookup returns CDR1 SGDLS and CDR2 YYNGEE. This CDR3 has 16 residues. CDR3 sequence reads: CASSVYGLASLYEQYF. In nucleotides, the CDR3 is TGTGCCAGCAGCGTATATGGGCTAGCCTCTCTCTACGAGCAGTACTTC.

The sample holds many counts of this clonotype. The chain couples TRBV9 to TRBJ2-7, with 9 bases identical to TRBD1. CDR3 length equals 18 residues. V trimming: 4 bases; J trimming: 4 bases; junction bases outside the gene matches: 18. Per germline, CDR1 SGDLS and CDR2 YYNGEE. The CDR3 coding sequence is TGTGCCAGCAGCCCCCGTCCCGGGACAGGGTCAGTACAATACGAGCAGTACTTC. Translation: CASSPRPGTGSVQYEQYF. Filled out from reference TRBV9 and TRBJ2-7, the complete variable domain reads DSGVTQTPKHLITATGQRVTLRCSPRSGDLSVYWYQQSLDQGLQFLIQYYNGEERAKGNILERFSAQQFPDLHSELNLSSLELGDSALYFCASSPRPGTGSVQYEQYFGPGTRLTVT.

This clonotype has a count of ten or more. The gene calls are TRBV9 and TRBJ2-1; D possibly corresponds to TRBD1 (5 bases). Trimming pared 3 bases from V and 4 bases from J, leaving 14 bases between. From germline, CDR1 is SGDLS and CDR2 YYNGEE. The CDR3 runs to 15 residues. The chain's CDR3 is CASSGGQVGYNEQFF. In DNA form, the CDR3 reads TGTGCCAGCAGCGGGGGCCAAGTTGGGTACAATGAGCAGTTCTTC.

The chain carries TRBV9 and TRBJ1-1, with 7 bases matching TRBD1. Germline V gene sequence: CDR1 SGDLS, CDR2 YYNGEE. Trimming at V came to 5 bases and at J to 0 bases, leaving 10 bases not matched to a gene. The CDR3 is made up of 16 amino acids. The CDR3 reads CASSAPTGDMNTEAFF. The CDR3 DNA sequence: TGTGCCAGCAGTGCTCCCACAGGGGACATGAACACTGAAGCTTTCTTT.

There are many counts of this clonotype. The rearrangement uses TRBV9 and TRBJ2-3; TRBD2 is a possible D gene (7 bases). The V gene lost 6 bases and the J gene lost 3 bases, with 23 bases spanning the gap. The CDR3 extends over 17 amino acids. CDR1 and CDR2 from the germline V gene are SGDLS and YYNGEE. The CDR3 reads CASTQGQWGGKTDTQYF. The CDR3, as DNA: TGTGCCAGCACCCAAGGTCAATGGGGGGGCAAAACAGATACGCAGTATTTT. The variable domain in full, with the rest retrieved from reference TRBV9 and TRBJ2-3, is DSGVTQTPKHLITATGQRVTLRCSPRSGDLSVYWYQQSLDQGLQFLIQYYNGEERAKGNILERFSAQQFPDLHSELNLSSLELGDSALYFCASTQGQWGGKTDTQYFGPGTRLTVL.

This clonotype was seen repeatedly, ten times or more. The V and J genes are TRBV9 and TRBJ2-6; D is perhaps TRBD1 (6 bases). Germline lookup yields CDR1 SGDLS and CDR2 YYNGEE. Deletions cut 2 bases from V and 2 bases from J, with 11 bases between. The CDR3 extends over 16 amino acids. CDR3 DNA sequence: TGTGCCAGCAGCGTTCTGACAGGAACTGGGGCCAACGTCCTGACTTTC. It codes for CASSVLTGTGANVLTF.

This clonotype was detected ten times or more. V and J are TRBV9 and TRBJ1-1; maybe TRBD1 (6 bases). There are 14 residues in the CDR3. The V end was cut by 4 bases, the J end by 0 bases, with 10 bases between. CDR1 is SGDLS, CDR2 YYNGEE, per germline. The CDR3 spells CASSTGQMNTEAFF. The CDR3 bases are TGTGCCAGCAGCACAGGGCAAATGAACACTGAAGCTTTCTTT.

This clonotype was detected many times. The chain combines TRBV9 with TRBJ1-6, with 7 bases aligning to TRBD1. J was trimmed by 8 bases and V by 3 bases; bases with no gene match: 5. The CDR3 spans 14 residues. Germline V gives CDR1 SGDLS, CDR2 YYNGEE. The CDR3 DNA follows: TGTGCCAGCAGCGAGGGACAGACATATTCACCCCTCCACTTT. It translates to CASSEGQTYSPLHF.